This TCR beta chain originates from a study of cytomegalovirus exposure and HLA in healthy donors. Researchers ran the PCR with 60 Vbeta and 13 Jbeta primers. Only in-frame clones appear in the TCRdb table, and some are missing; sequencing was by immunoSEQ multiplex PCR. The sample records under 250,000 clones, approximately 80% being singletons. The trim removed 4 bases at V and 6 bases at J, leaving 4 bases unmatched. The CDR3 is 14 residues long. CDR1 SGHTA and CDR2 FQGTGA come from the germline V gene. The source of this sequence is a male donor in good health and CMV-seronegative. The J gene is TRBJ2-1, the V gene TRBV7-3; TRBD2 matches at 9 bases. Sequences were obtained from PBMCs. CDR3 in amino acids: CASSWDSGSNEQFF. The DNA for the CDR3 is TGTGCCAGCAGCTGGGATAGCGGGAGCAATGAGCAGTTCTTC.